A single sample is the source of the 10 T cell receptor beta chains below, sequenced in a study of blood T cell repertoires in COVID-19. Using immunoSEQ multiplex PCR, the repertoire was profiled, and TCRdb retains in-frame clones only, with some absent. The sample lists roughly 120,000 clones, 85% to 90% seen once, with approximately 4.4% in the top ten. Material: peripheral blood. All receptors derive from a woman between 50 and 59 years old with acute or convalescent COVID-19.

The chain couples TRBV7-9 to TRBJ2-5; TRBD2 matches 10 bases. The V gene's germline CDR1 is SEHNR and CDR2 FQNEAQ (reference sequence). With V trimmed by 6 bases and J by 5 bases, 6 bases remained unmatched. This CDR3 comprises 14 residues. CDR3 in amino acids: CASRSGRASETQYF. DNA for the CDR3: TGTGCCAGCAGAAGCGGGAGGGCCTCGGAGACCCAGTACTTC.

The chain recombines TRBV11-3 with TRBJ1-1, with 9 nucleotides matching TRBD1. This CDR3 has 15 residues. V shed 6 bases, J shed 4 bases, and the junction held 9 bases outside the gene matches. Germline V gives CDR1 SGHNT, CDR2 YENEEA. The CDR3 loop is CASSPGTGLGTEAFF. The CDR3 nucleotides read TGTGCCAGCAGTCCCGGGACAGGGTTGGGCACTGAAGCTTTCTTT.

The chain links TRBV11-2 to TRBJ1-1; D might be TRBD1 (5 bases). Germline V gives CDR1 SGHAT, CDR2 FQNNGV. V lost 5 bases, J lost 12 bases, and 22 bases lay in between. This CDR3 is built from 14 residues. The CDR3, as DNA: TGTGCCAGCAGCGCCCCGCCCCGGGGGGAGAAAACTTTCTTT. Encoded protein: CASSAPPRGEKTFF.

V is TRBV5-1 and J is TRBJ1-2; 12 bases are shared with TRBD1. The V and J ends lost 6 bases and 8 bases, in that order; junction bases with no gene match: 17. The CDR3 sequence is 17 residues long. Per the germline V gene, CDR1 is SGHRS and CDR2 is YFSETQ. The CDR3 DNA is TGCGCCAGCAACGCGGGGGTACCGGGACAGGGGGCTCGAGGCTACACCTTC. Protein: CASNAGVPGQGARGYTF.

The chain has TRBV19 and TRBJ2-7; D is undetermined. V lost 0 bases to trimming and J lost 2 bases, with 2 bases between them. CDR1 is LNHDA, CDR2 SQIVND, per germline (reference sequence). The CDR3 length is 12 residues. CDR3 nucleotides: TGTGCCAGTAGTATAGACACCTACGAGCAGTACTTC. It encodes CASSIDTYEQYF.

CDR3 sequence (DNA): TGTGCCAGCAGCGTAGAGACAGGCTCTGAAGCTTTCTTT. It is translated as CASSVETGSEAFF. V is TRBV9 and J is TRBJ1-1; D is perhaps TRBD1 (6 bases). This CDR3 contains 13 residues. Germline values: CDR1 SGDLS, CDR2 YYNGEE. V dropped 0 bases and J dropped 6 bases, with 9 bases sitting between them.

The J gene is TRBJ1-1, the V gene TRBV6-5; 8 bases agree with TRBD1. Germline V gene data show CDR1 as MNHEY and CDR2 as SVGAGI. The CDR3 covers 13 residues. The V segment lost 3 bases and the J segment 6 bases; nucleotides outside the gene matches: 3. The CDR3 region is CASSYRTGPEAFF. Written as DNA, the CDR3 is TGTGCCAGCAGTTATCGGACAGGGCCTGAAGCTTTCTTT.

This chain connects TRBV11-2 to TRBJ2-7; tentatively, D is TRBD2 (5 bases). Germline values: CDR1 SGHAT, CDR2 FQNNGV. V lost 3 bases and J lost 3, with 6 bases in between. The CDR3 extends over 12 amino acids. CDR3 residues: CASSFGGYEQYF. As DNA, the CDR3 is TGTGCCAGCAGCTTTGGAGGCTACGAGCAGTACTTC.

V and J are TRBV29-1 and TRBJ1-1; D perhaps matches TRBD1 (6 bases). This CDR3 is built from 12 residues. V was cut by 7 bases and J by 1 base, with 10 bases left in between. Germline loops: CDR1 SQVTM, CDR2 ANQGSEA. This CDR3 reads CSGGQPNTEAFF. The CDR3, as DNA: TGCAGCGGAGGACAGCCGAACACTGAAGCTTTCTTT.

The chain couples TRBV19 to TRBJ1-5; 7 nucleotides line up with TRBD1. V dropped 5 bases and J dropped 7; count of bases not matched to a gene: 5. The CDR3 spans 13 residues. Germline CDR1 LNHDA, CDR2 SQIVND (reference sequence). In nucleotides, the CDR3 is TGTGCCAGTAGTGCTTACAGGGGCCAGCCCCAGCATTTT. This gives the protein CASSAYRGQPQHF.